Below are 2 T cell receptor beta chains sequenced from a single sample in a study of blood T cell repertoires in COVID-19. Generated by immunoSEQ multiplex PCR, the TCRdb table keeps only in-frame clones and is missing some. The table lists roughly 380,000 clones, about 88% of them singletons, with about 1.4% in the top ten. Material for sequencing was peripheral blood. Every receptor here comes from a middle-aged woman with COVID-19, enrolled during active disease.

The genes are TRBV11-2 and TRBJ1-5; 7 nucleotides line up with TRBD1. Trimming took 3 bases from V and 4 from J; bases not matched to a gene: 6. Germline CDR1 is SGHAT and CDR2 is FQNNGV. There are 15 residues in the CDR3. The DNA of the CDR3 is TGTGCCAGCAGCTTGGACAGGTCGGTTAATCAGCCCCAGCATTTT. Translated: CASSLDRSVNQPQHF.

The table lists this clone with a count of one. This chain uses TRBV7-2 with TRBJ1-2; TRBD1 matches at 7 bases. Germline assignment: CDR1 SGHTA and CDR2 FQGNSA. V dropped 2 bases and J dropped 4; count of bases not matched to a gene: 7. The CDR3 is 15 amino acids. The CDR3 DNA follows: TGTGCCAGCAGCTTACCCGACAGGGCCTTCTATGGCTACACCTTC. It specifies CASSLPDRAFYGYTF.